The entry below gives a single T cell receptor (beta chain) sequence along with its context. This sample was included in a study of shared clonotypes between healthy human individuals. CD8 cells classed as naive were CD45RO-negative and positively selected for CCR7, excluding terminally differentiated effector memory CD45RA+ cells. Germline V gene sequence: CDR1 MGHRA, CDR2 YSYEKL. V was pared by 4 bases and J by 1 base, with 8 bases of the junction left unmatched. The CDR3 runs to 18 residues. Deep-level running was used for the assay. Evenly divided among several immunoSEQ plates was the genomic DNA of each subset. Method: immunoSEQ multiplex PCR; TCRdb's copy keeps in-frame clones and lacks some. The sample includes under 700,000 clones, 85% to 95% seen only once; the top ten take about 0.11%.

The clonotype was recovered from a woman in her 30s in good health. The specimen was naive CD8+ T cells sorted from blood. J is TRBJ2-3 and V is TRBV4-1, with TRBD2 identical over 13 bases. CDR3 protein: CASSLRTSGSGGTDTQYF. The CDR3 region has the DNA TGCGCCAGCAGCCTGCGGACTAGCGGGAGTGGTGGCACAGATACGCAGTATTTT.